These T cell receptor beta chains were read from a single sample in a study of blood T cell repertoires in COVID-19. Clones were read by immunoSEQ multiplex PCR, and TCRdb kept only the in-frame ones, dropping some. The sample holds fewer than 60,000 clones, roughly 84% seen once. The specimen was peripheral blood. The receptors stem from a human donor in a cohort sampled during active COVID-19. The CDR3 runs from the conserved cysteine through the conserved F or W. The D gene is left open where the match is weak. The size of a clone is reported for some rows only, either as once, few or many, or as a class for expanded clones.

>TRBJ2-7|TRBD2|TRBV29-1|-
TGCAGCGTTGACGCGGGAGGCTCCTACGAGCAGTACTTC
CSVDAGGSYEQYF
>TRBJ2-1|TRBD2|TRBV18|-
TGTGCCAGCTCACCAAGCGGGGCCTACAATGAGCAGTTCTTC
CASSPSGAYNEQFF
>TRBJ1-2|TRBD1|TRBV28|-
TGTGCCAGCAGGTTAGGGGGACAGGGAGGCTATGGCTACACCTTC
CASRLGGQGGYGYTF
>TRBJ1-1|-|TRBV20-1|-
TGCAGTGCTCTTGGGGAGCCCGAAGCTTTCTTT
CSALGEPEAFF
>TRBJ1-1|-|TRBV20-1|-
TGCAGTGCTAGTAAAGAGGGTCCAGGAGCCGAAGCTTTCTTT
CSASKEGPGAEAFF
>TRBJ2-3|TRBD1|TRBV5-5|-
TGTGCCAGCAGCTTGGACGCACAGGGGGCACAAAGAGATACGCAGTATTTT
CASSLDAQGAQRDTQYF
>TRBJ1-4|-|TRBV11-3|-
TGTGCCAGCAGCTTTGACAGTCCGGTCTCTAATGAAAAACTGTTTTTT
CASSFDSPVSNEKLFF
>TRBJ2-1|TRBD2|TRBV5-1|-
TGCGCCAGCAGCCCAGGGACTAGCGGGAGGGCCTTTTCCTACAATGAGCAGTTCTTC
CASSPGTSGRAFSYNEQFF
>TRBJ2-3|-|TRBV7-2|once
TGTGCCAGCAGCTTAAGGGAGATTGGCACAGATACGCAGTATTTT
CASSLREIGTDTQYF
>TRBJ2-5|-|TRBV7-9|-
TGTGCCAGCAGCCAACTAGGTCAAGAGACCCAGTACTTC
CASSQLGQETQYF
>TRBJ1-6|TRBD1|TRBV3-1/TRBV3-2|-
TGTGCCAGCAGCCAGACAGGGGGCGCGGGTTCACCCCTCCACTTT
CASSQTGGAGSPLHF
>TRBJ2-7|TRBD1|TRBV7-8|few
TGTGCCAGCAGCTTAAACAGGGGGCACTACGAGCAGTACTTC
CASSLNRGHYEQYF
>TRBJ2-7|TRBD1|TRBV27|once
TGTGCCAGCAGTGAATTACAGGGGGCTACCTACGAGCAGTACTTC
CASSELQGATYEQYF